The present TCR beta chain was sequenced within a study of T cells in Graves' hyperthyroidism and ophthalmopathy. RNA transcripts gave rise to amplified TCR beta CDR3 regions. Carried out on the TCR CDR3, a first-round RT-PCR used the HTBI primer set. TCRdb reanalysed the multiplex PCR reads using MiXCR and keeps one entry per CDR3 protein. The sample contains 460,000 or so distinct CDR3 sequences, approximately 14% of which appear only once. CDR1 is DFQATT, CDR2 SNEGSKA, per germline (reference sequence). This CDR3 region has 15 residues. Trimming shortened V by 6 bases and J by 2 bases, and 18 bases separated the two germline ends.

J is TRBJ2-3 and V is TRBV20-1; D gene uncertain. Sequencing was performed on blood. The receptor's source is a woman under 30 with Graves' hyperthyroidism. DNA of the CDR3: TGCAGTGCGACGGCCCCCGGCAAACTCACAGATACGCAGTATTTT. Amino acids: CSATAPGKLTDTQYF.